This T cell receptor (beta chain) was profiled in a study of response to subunit inactivated influenza vaccine. The CDR3 has 13 residues. V was clipped by 11 bases and J by 5 bases, with 13 bases between them. TCRdb itself ran the RT-PCR reads through MiXCR, one entry per CDR3 protein. The table lists 600,000 to 700,000 distinct CDR3 sequences, around 15% of them singletons. To note about this clonotype: Its cognate antigen is unknown.

Study findings and constraints: Each seasonal influenza vaccination, the authors suggested, recruits few new T cells.

The clonotype comes from a man in his fifties or sixties who received an inactivated influenza vaccine. This material consisted of PBMCs from blood, taken approximately 15 days before vaccination. J is TRBJ1-6 and V is TRBV12-3 or TRBV12-4; the D is unclear. CDR3 DNA: TGTGCCGTCAAGGATCTCGATAATTCACCCCTCCACTTT. Translated: CAVKDLDNSPLHF.